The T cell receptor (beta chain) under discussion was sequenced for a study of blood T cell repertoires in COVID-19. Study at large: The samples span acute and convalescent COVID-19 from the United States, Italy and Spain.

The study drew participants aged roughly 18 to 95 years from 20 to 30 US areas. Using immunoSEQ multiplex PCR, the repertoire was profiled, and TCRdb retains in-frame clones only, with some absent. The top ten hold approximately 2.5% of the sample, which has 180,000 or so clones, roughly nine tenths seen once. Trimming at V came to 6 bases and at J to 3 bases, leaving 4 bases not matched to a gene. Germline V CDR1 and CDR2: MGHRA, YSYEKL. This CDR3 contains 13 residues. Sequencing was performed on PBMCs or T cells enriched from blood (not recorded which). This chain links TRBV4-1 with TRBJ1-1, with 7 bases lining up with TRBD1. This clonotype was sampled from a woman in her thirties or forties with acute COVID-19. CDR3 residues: CASRLTGYTEAFF. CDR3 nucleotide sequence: TGCGCCAGCAGGTTGACAGGGTACACTGAAGCTTTCTTT.